This entry lists 27 T cell receptor beta chains sequenced from one sample in a study of lymphopenia after photon versus proton radiotherapy. Using immunoSEQ multiplex PCR, the repertoire was profiled, and TCRdb retains in-frame clones only, with some absent. The sample gives tens of thousands of clones, about 81% of which show up once; 2.1% is in the top ten. This specimen was peripheral blood, taken from a patient treated with proton-based radiotherapy. These receptors all come from a man aged 55 to 70 with pancreatic cancer.

This chain uses TRBV6-1 with TRBJ1-1; 10 nucleotides agree with TRBD1. This CDR3 has 14 amino acids. Germline V lookup: CDR1 MNHNS, CDR2 SASEGT. Trimming took 5 bases from V and 1 from J; bases not matched to a gene: 1. CDR3: CASSRTGGNTEAFF. The DNA for the CDR3 is TGTGCCAGCAGTCGGACAGGGGGGAACACTGAAGCTTTCTTT.

This chain links TRBV27 with TRBJ1-1, with 7 bases matching TRBD1. Trimming took 10 bases from V and 0 from J; bases not matched to a gene: 5. The germline V gene encodes CDR1 MNHEY and CDR2 SMNVEV (reference sequence). The CDR3 is 13 amino acids. Here the CDR3 DNA reads TGTGCCACCCGGGACAGCGTGAACACTGAAGCTTTCTTT. Protein product: CATRDSVNTEAFF.

CDR3 in DNA: TGTGCCAGCAGAGCCCTAGCGGGAGGTTCTAACACCGGGGAGCTGTTTTTT. It translates to CASRALAGGSNTGELFF. The genes are TRBV7-9 and TRBJ2-2, with TRBD2 matching over 11 bases. The CDR3 has 17 amino acids. V lost 6 bases and J lost 2; bases outside the gene matches: 8. Germline V gene lookup returns CDR1 SEHNR and CDR2 FQNEAQ (reference sequence).

This clone was seen more than once but under ten times. The chain links TRBV30 to TRBJ2-7; D is undetermined. Germline loops: CDR1 GTSNPN, CDR2 SVGIG (reference sequence). The V and J ends lost 3 bases and 3 bases respectively, with 15 bases between them. The CDR3 contains 14 residues. CDR3 region: CAWSPAGVGYEQYF. In DNA, the CDR3 is TGTGCCTGGAGCCCCGCAGGAGTCGGCTACGAGCAGTACTTC. The full variable domain, with the rest looked up from reference TRBV30 and TRBJ2-7, is SQTIHQWPATLVQPVGSPLSLECTVEGTSNPNLYWYRQAAGRGLQLLFYSVGIGQISSEVPQNLSASRPQDRQFILSSKKLLLSDSGFYLCAWSPAGVGYEQYFGPGTRLTVT.

The V gene is TRBV5-5, the J gene TRBJ2-7; D is perhaps TRBD2 (6 bases). CDR1 SGHKS and CDR2 YYEKEE come from the germline V gene (reference sequence). V lost 0 bases and J 3 bases, leaving 16 bases between the germline ends. This CDR3 is 16 amino acids long. The CDR3 loop is CASSLVAGTGGYEQYF. Here the CDR3 DNA reads TGTGCCAGCAGCTTGGTGGCAGGGACCGGGGGCTACGAGCAGTACTTC.

This clone appeared a few times. CDR3 protein: CASSFFAGWDQPQHF. Here the CDR3 DNA reads TGTGCCAGCAGTTTTTTTGCAGGGTGGGATCAGCCCCAGCATTTT. The J gene is TRBJ1-5, the V gene TRBV28, with D perhaps TRBD1 (5 bases). CDR1 and CDR2 (germline): MDHEN, SYDVKM. V lost 3 bases, J lost 5 bases, and 14 bases lay in between. This CDR3 contains 15 residues.

CDR3 sequence reads: CASGNRGIGSYNEQFF. The DNA for the CDR3 is TGTGCCAGCGGCAACAGGGGAATCGGCTCCTACAATGAGCAGTTCTTC. J is TRBJ2-1 and V is TRBV7-2; the match to TRBD1 covers 7 bases. Losses at the gene ends were 8 bases for V and 0 bases for J; bases not matched to a gene: 10. The CDR3 is 16 residues long. The germline gives CDR1 SGHTA, CDR2 FQGNSA. The entire variable domain, with the rest obtained from reference TRBV7-2 and TRBJ2-1, is as follows: GAGVSQSPSNKVTEKGKDVELRCDPISGHTALYWYRQSLGQGLEFLIYFQGNSAPDKSGLPSDRFSAERTGGSVSTLTIQRTQQEDSAVYLCASGNRGIGSYNEQFFGPGTRLTVL.

This chain uses TRBV7-2 with TRBJ2-7; 8 positions agree with TRBD1. Unmatched junction bases numbered 3, after V lost 2 bases and J lost 3 bases. The CDR3 extends over 14 amino acids. Germline V gene lookup returns CDR1 SGHTA and CDR2 FQGNSA. DNA of the CDR3: TGTGCCAGCAGCTTATCGGGACAGGACTACGAGCAGTACTTC. This encodes CASSLSGQDYEQYF.

The chain employs TRBV30 and TRBJ1-3; the D is unclear. Germline V lookup: CDR1 GTSNPN, CDR2 SVGIG (reference sequence). The CDR3 covers 13 residues. V gave up 1 base and J gave up 0 bases, with 4 bases separating them. The CDR3 loop is CAWSAYSGNTIYF. CDR3 DNA: TGTGCCTGGAGTGCCTACTCTGGAAACACCATATATTTT.

This chain joins TRBV10-1 and TRBJ2-7, with D possibly being TRBD1 (5 bases). V shed 3 bases and J shed 6 bases, with 18 bases lying between them. The CDR3 is made up of 15 amino acids. Looked up from germline, CDR1 is WNHNN and CDR2 is SYGVQD (reference sequence). The CDR3 protein is CASSDRKTEDPEQYF. CDR3 nucleotides: TGCGCCAGCAGTGATAGGAAGACAGAGGACCCCGAGCAGTACTTC.

The chain couples TRBV7-3 to TRBJ2-3; the D call may be TRBD1 or TRBD2 (7 bases each). V was trimmed by 4 bases and J by 7 bases, leaving 18 bases between them. Germline CDR1 and CDR2: SGHTA and FQGTGA. This CDR3 has 15 residues. This CDR3 is CASSSKGGGVNTQYF. The CDR3 bases are TGTGCCAGCAGCTCCAAGGGAGGGGGCGTGAATACGCAGTATTTT.

The chain carries TRBV29-1 and TRBJ2-7; D is uncertain. The CDR3 contains 11 residues. Germline CDR1 and CDR2: SQVTM and ANQGSEA. Trimming cost V 5 bases and J 1 base, with 6 bases left between them. The CDR3 here is CSVRVSYEQYF. The CDR3 nucleotides read TGCAGCGTTCGCGTTTCCTACGAGCAGTACTTC.

This clone has a single count. The V gene is TRBV2, the J gene TRBJ2-7, with 12 bases that match TRBD2. CDR1 SNHLY and CDR2 FYNNEI come from the germline V gene. Unmatched junction bases numbered 1, after V lost 4 bases and J lost 6 bases. CDR3 length: 13 amino acids. The CDR3 nucleotides read TGTGCCAGCAGTGGACTAGCGGGAGTCGAGCAGTACTTC. It codes for CASSGLAGVEQYF. Supplemented by reference TRBV2 and TRBJ2-7, the full variable domain reads EPEVTQTPSHQVTQMGQEVILRCVPISNHLYFYWYRQILGQKVEFLVSFYNNEISEKSEIFDDQFSVERPDGSNFTLKIRSTKLEDSAMYFCASSGLAGVEQYFGPGTRLTVT.

The V call is TRBV19, the J call TRBJ2-1; the D gene could be TRBD1 or TRBD2 (6 bases each). Trimming took 2 bases from V and 2 from J, leaving 13 bases between them. This CDR3 comprises 16 residues. Germline values: CDR1 LNHDA, CDR2 SQIVND (reference sequence). This chain's CDR3 is CASSISGGYTYNEQFF. The CDR3 coding sequence is TGTGCCAGTAGTATATCCGGGGGCTATACCTACAATGAGCAGTTCTTC.

This chain links TRBV6-1 with TRBJ2-7; D not certain. CDR1 is MNHNS and CDR2 is SASEGT in the germline V gene. V was cut by 4 bases and J by 1 base, with 11 bases left in between. CDR3 length: 14 amino acids. For the CDR3, the DNA is TGTGCCAGCAGTGCGTCGGTCTTATCCTACGAGCAGTACTTC. Translated, it gives CASSASVLSYEQYF.

This sequence joins TRBV5-4 and TRBJ2-2, with TRBD1 matching 8 bases. This CDR3 spans 15 amino acids. Germline lookup yields CDR1 SGHNT and CDR2 YYREEE (reference sequence). J lost 1 base, V lost 2 bases, and 1 base had no gene match. The CDR3 here is CASSFGQGNTGELFF. DNA of the CDR3: TGTGCCAGCAGCTTCGGACAGGGGAACACCGGGGAGCTGTTTTTT.

The chain uses TRBV11-3 and TRBJ2-1, with D perhaps TRBD1 or TRBD2 (5 bases each). This CDR3 has 16 residues. Trimming cost V 4 bases and J 8 bases, with 21 bases left between them. In germline, CDR1 is SGHNT, CDR2 YENEEA. The CDR3 nucleotides are TGTGCCAGCAGCTATCCACGGGACCCCCTGTGGGATGAGCAGTTCTTC. Protein product: CASSYPRDPLWDEQFF.

The chain carries TRBV28 and TRBJ2-1; 16 bases are a match to TRBD2. V gave up 6 bases and J gave up 3 bases; unmatched junction bases: 8. The CDR3 runs to 18 residues. Germline V lookup: CDR1 MDHEN, CDR2 SYDVKM. The CDR3: CASSGTSGRVALYNEQFF. The DNA of the CDR3 is TGTGCCAGCAGCGGGACTAGCGGGAGGGTAGCTCTCTACAATGAGCAGTTCTTC.

The gene calls are TRBV11-2 and TRBJ1-3; D is undetermined. Germline V lookup: CDR1 SGHAT, CDR2 FQNNGV. The CDR3 has 15 residues. The V gene lost 0 bases and the J gene lost 0 bases, with 6 bases spanning the gap. The CDR3 reads CASSLEGSSGNTIYF. The CDR3 coding sequence is TGTGCCAGCAGCTTAGAAGGGAGCTCTGGAAACACCATATATTTT.

The rearrangement joins TRBV27 to TRBJ2-3; TRBD1 aligns across 7 bases. Losses at the gene ends were 3 bases for V and 6 bases for J; bases not matched to a gene: 3. The CDR3 is made up of 13 amino acids. Germline V lookup: CDR1 MNHEY, CDR2 SMNVEV (reference sequence). The CDR3 loop is CASSFGRGDTQYF. The CDR3 DNA follows: TGTGCCAGCAGTTTTGGCAGGGGGGATACGCAGTATTTT.

The chain couples TRBV6-5 to TRBJ1-1, with TRBD1 matching 8 bases. This CDR3 region has 14 residues. With 2 bases clipped from V and 3 bases from J, the junction kept 2 bases outside the gene matches. Germline V lookup: CDR1 MNHEY, CDR2 SVGAGI. The CDR3 DNA is TGTGCCAGCAGTTACGAACAGGGGGACACTGAAGCTTTCTTT. Protein: CASSYEQGDTEAFF.

The chain has TRBV30 and TRBJ2-3; TRBD2 agrees at 10 bases. Trimming cost V 0 bases and J 1 base; bases outside gene matches: 10. The CDR3 sequence is 18 residues long. Germline V lookup: CDR1 GTSNPN, CDR2 SVGIG (reference sequence). In nucleotides, the CDR3 is TGTGCCTGGAGTGTGGAGAGCGGGAGGGTTGATGGCACAGATACGCAGTATTTT. It translates to CAWSVESGRVDGTDTQYF.

The genes are TRBV5-4 and TRBJ1-2; 7 nucleotides line up with TRBD1. Germline V gene data show CDR1 as SGHNT and CDR2 as YYREEE (reference sequence). Trimming removed 4 bases from V and 3 bases from J; junction bases left unmatched: 9. This CDR3 is built from 15 residues. The CDR3 protein is CASSPRDSRYYGYTF. The DNA for the CDR3 is TGTGCCAGCAGCCCCCGGGACAGCCGATACTATGGCTACACCTTC.

The chain recombines TRBV4-3 with TRBJ1-3; 9 bases map to TRBD1. V trimming: 3 bases; J trimming: 0 bases; junction bases outside the gene matches: 9. Germline V gene data show CDR1 as LGHNA and CDR2 as YSLEER. The CDR3 has 18 residues. The DNA for the CDR3 is TGCGCCAGCAGCCACGACGGGCCGGGACAGGGCTCTGGAAACACCATATATTTT. Translation: CASSHDGPGQGSGNTIYF.

This clone was observed once. J is TRBJ1-4 and V is TRBV13, with 7 bases identical to TRBD1. Germline V gene sequence: CDR1 PRHDT, CDR2 FYEKMQ (reference sequence). The CDR3 totals 16 residues. V gave up 5 bases and J gave up 1 base; unmatched junction bases: 7. CDR3 DNA sequence: TGTGCCAGCAGCCAAACAGGGGTAGGAACTAATGAAAAACTGTTTTTT. It translates to CASSQTGVGTNEKLFF. Full variable domain (remainder filled in from reference TRBV13 and TRBJ1-4): AAGVIQSPRHLIKEKRETATLKCYPIPRHDTVYWYQQGPGQDPQFLISFYEKMQSDKGSIPDRFSAQQFSDYHSELNMSSLELGDSALYFCASSQTGVGTNEKLFFGSGTQLSVL.

A single count supports this clone. The chain uses TRBV19 and TRBJ1-5; D unclear. CDR1 and CDR2 from the germline V gene are LNHDA and SQIVND (reference sequence). The CDR3 has 15 residues. Trimming removed 1 base at V and 0 bases at J, with 7 bases between. CDR3 sequence reads: CASSIGAVSNQPQHF. The CDR3 bases are TGTGCCAGTAGTATAGGAGCGGTTAGCAATCAGCCCCAGCATTTT.

This rearrangement joins TRBV19 to TRBJ2-2, with D maybe TRBD1 (6 bases). The CDR3 runs 15 residues. Germline values: CDR1 LNHDA, CDR2 SQIVND (reference sequence). The ends were cut back, 4 bases at V and 3 bases at J, with 12 bases in the middle. Written as DNA, the CDR3 is TGTGCCAGTAGTAGATTGGCAGGGGACACCGGGGAGCTGTTTTTT. It codes for CASSRLAGDTGELFF.